The T cell receptor (beta chain) under discussion was sequenced for a study of blood T cell repertoires in COVID-19. The overall study: Sites across the United States, Italy and Spain contributed samples from acute and convalescent COVID-19.

The CDR3 totals 14 residues. V shed 4 bases, J shed 6 bases, and the junction held 8 bases outside the gene matches. The germline V gene encodes CDR1 MNHNY and CDR2 SVGAGI (reference sequence). Cohort 3 donors counted as recovered after two negative PCRs, clearance, or resolved symptoms. Study processing details: By means of reference gene primer amplification, nucleated cell counts were estimated. The assay was immunoSEQ multiplex PCR, and TCRdb's table has in-frame clones only and misses some. D and trimming come from the DNA, and the V and J calls and clone size come from that table. Of 150,000 to 200,000 clones in the sample, roughly 90% are singletons; the top ten hold roughly 0.77%.

Specimen: PBMCs or T cells enriched from blood (not recorded which). The V call is TRBV6-6, the J call TRBJ2-7; 8 bases agree with TRBD1. This sequence was found in a woman aged 18 to 35 who had recovered from COVID-19. CDR3 DNA: TGTGCCAGCAGTTCGACAGGGGCGAGGTCCGAGCAGTACTTC. As protein: CASSSTGARSEQYF.